This TCR beta chain was recovered during a study of cytomegalovirus exposure and HLA in healthy donors. The primer mix had 60 Vbeta and 13 Jbeta primers. Using immunoSEQ multiplex PCR, the repertoire was profiled, and TCRdb retains in-frame clones only, with some absent. Among about 57,000 clones, 70% to 85% were seen once, and the ten largest hold nearly 3%. Germline V CDR1 and CDR2: SGHAT, FQNNGV. V lost 4 bases and J lost 6, with 15 bases in between. The CDR3 has 14 residues. This receptor was taken from a woman aged 25 to 39 in good health and CMV-seronegative. The rearrangement links TRBV11-2 to TRBJ1-1; D perhaps matches TRBD1 (6 bases). Source material: PBMCs. The CDR3 sequence: CASSSTGTSSEAFF. CDR3 DNA sequence: TGTGCCAGCAGCTCTACCGGGACAAGTTCTGAAGCTTTCTTT. Full variable domain (remainder filled in from reference TRBV11-2 and TRBJ1-1): EAGVAQSPRYKIIEKRQSVAFWCNPISGHATLYWYQQILGQGPKLLIQFQNNGVVDDSQLPKDRFSAERLKGVDSTLKIQPAKLEDSAVYLCASSSTGTSSEAFFGQGTRLTVV.